This T cell receptor (beta chain) was captured in a study of blood T cell repertoires in COVID-19 (TCRdb year 2020). Background on the whole study: Samples covering the acute and convalescent phases of COVID-19 were provided by collaborators in the United States, Italy and Spain. The prospective study material was composed of cDNA or gDNA derived from T cells, B-cell-depleted T cells, or PBMCs. Deeply sampled blood TCRbeta repertoires from subjects exposed to, actively infected with, or recovered from COVID-19 were included in the dataset. The repertoires were released in a freely available public database intended as a resource for research on the immune response to SARS-CoV-2. The samples were drawn from two sources: the first 160 participants of the ongoing ImmuneRACE study, and 950 to 1,500 subjects contributed by 6 global collaborators. A de-identified subject ID, COVID-19 status, age in years and sex were almost always included in the sample metadata. Where HLA class I and class II types were available, the types were taken from metadata supplied by the sample provider, not from assay-based typing.

Broader findings and caveats from the paper: How much clinical and demographic metadata was included differed by source and by participant, and the metadata was provided uncurated.

A second Seattle source provided samples from volunteer blood donors who had recovered from COVID-19. Collaborating institutions collected whole blood in K2EDTA tubes following their own protocols. Collaborator samples were shipped for TCRbeta analysis as frozen whole blood, isolated PBMCs, or DNA extracted from either sample type. A word on this clone: Its antigen is not yet known. The sample holds no much larger clone one base away, and base qualities are not on file.

Taken from the germline V gene, the CDR1 and CDR2 loops are MGHRA and YSYEKL. V loses 0 bases, J loses 4 bases, and the germline ends lie 9 bases apart. Taken from cysteine to phenylalanine, the CDR3 has 15 residues. The entry retains the CDR3 DNA only, 45 bases that are in frame from base 1. TCRbeta CDR3 regions were amplified from genomic DNA using the immunoSEQ Assay, a bias-controlled multiplex PCR. The authors' pipeline ran thus. The number of nucleated cells in each sample was estimated from the amplification of reference gene primers within the assay. To quantify the absolute abundance of each unique TCRbeta CDR3 rearrangement, sequence reads were collapsed and filtered. Productive Simpson clonality was computed per sample as the square root of Simpson's diversity index over productive rearrangements. Here the immuneACCESS table is served through TCRdb, limited to in-frame sequences with V and J called. Missing clones are a known gap in these copies; in checked studies unresolved V genes cover under half, and the rest lacks a known reason. Clone size and the V and J calls come from that table; the DNA yielded D and trimming. For this sample the table gives about 170,000 clones, of which roughly 91% were detected only once. The ten largest clonotypes hold 2% to 2.5% of the sample.

This chain joins TRBV4-1 to TRBJ2-2, with no confident D gene call. This sequence was found in a man aged 45 to 65 who had recovered from COVID-19. The sequenced sample was peripheral blood. The CDR3 reads CASSQDPHSTGELFF. In nucleotides, the sequence is TGCGCCAGCAGCCAAGATCCCCACAGCACCGGGGAGCTGTTTTTT.